The rows below give T cell receptor beta chains drawn from one sample of a study of blood T cells in healthy people across ages. TCRdb reprocessed the 5' RACE reads via MiXCR and lists one record per CDR3 protein. The table has around 500,000 distinct CDR3 sequences, 25% to 35% seen once. These data were likewise used in another study, on T cells of mothers and their children.

The source material was blood. These TCRs come from a boy aged 2 to 10 in good health. CDR3s include the opening cysteine and the closing phenylalanine or tryptophan.

CDR3 length	J gene	V gene	CDR3 protein
16	TRBJ2-3	TRBV7-9	CASSLRGSASTDTQYF
15	.	TRBV9	CASSAPGQLYNEQFF
14	TRBJ1-6	TRBV12-3/TRBV12-4	CASRLKKGNSPLHF
14	TRBJ2-5	TRBV5-1	CASSIRQGKQTQYF
15	TRBJ2-7	TRBV5-1	CASSWDRGLIIEQYF
14	TRBJ2-3	TRBV24-1	CATSDSRGGDTQYF
14	TRBJ1-2	TRBV7-2	CASSPKDAWQGYTF
14	TRBJ2-1	TRBV29-1	CSVEARTSGNEQFF
15	TRBJ2-7	TRBV7-9	CASSESDRGIYEQYF
14	TRBJ1-2	TRBV4-2	CASSLPGQGHGYTF
15	.	TRBV15	CATSRDSRTGGEQYF
16	TRBJ2-2	TRBV25-1	CASSAGDPWVTGELFF
12	.	TRBV6-2/TRBV6-3	CASHLSSYEQYF
15	TRBJ2-2	TRBV12-3/TRBV12-4	CASTLRQLNTGELFF
20	TRBJ1-1	TRBV11-2	CASSLVGLRDRGPMNTEAFF
14	TRBJ2-4	TRBV30	CAWSRALTKNIQYF
15	TRBJ2-7	TRBV27	CASSFSATGSYEQYF
16	TRBJ1-5	TRBV3-1	CASSPGNVESNQPQHF
15	TRBJ2-5	TRBV6-5	CASNPGQFGGETQYF
16	TRBJ2-1	TRBV6-1	CASSKKRGSSYNEQFF
16	TRBJ2-5	TRBV30	CAWKRVPTGGIETQYF
15	TRBJ2-1	TRBV12-3/TRBV12-4	CASSFGDNSYNEQFF
17	TRBJ1-4	TRBV14	CASSQEVGSATNEKLFF
14	TRBJ2-1	TRBV6-5	CASSFPSAPNEQFF